This entry lists 24 T cell receptor beta chains sequenced from one sample in a study of blood T cells in healthy people across ages. For the second PCR, which ran for about 6 to 12 cycles, a sample-barcoded 5' primer and a J-beta primer mix were used. From the 5' RACE reads, TCRdb called clonotypes with MiXCR, one entry per CDR3 protein. The data show approximately 350,000 distinct CDR3 sequences, more than 45% seen once. The sample was blood. These receptors were collected from a man aged 55-75 years in good health.

The J gene is TRBJ2-7, the V gene TRBV30; possibly TRBD1 for D (5 bases). V was clipped by 8 bases and J by 0 bases, with 11 bases between them. The CDR3 totals 12 residues. Germline-derived CDR1 and CDR2 are GTSNPN and SVGIG (reference sequence). CDR3 sequence reads: CAGAGSSYEQYF. Written as DNA, the CDR3 is TGTGCCGGGGCCGGAAGCTCCTACGAGCAGTACTTC.

The CDR3 loop reads CASSPLPTSGNPEQYF. The CDR3 DNA is TGTGCCAGCAGCCCACTCCCAACTAGCGGGAACCCTGAGCAGTACTTC. The V gene is TRBV7-2, the J gene TRBJ2-5; 10 nucleotides agree with TRBD2. The CDR3 extends over 16 amino acids. After removal of 5 bases from V and 11 bases from J, the junction contained 17 bases not matched to a gene. Germline loops: CDR1 SGHTA, CDR2 FQGNSA.

The chain has TRBV20-1 and TRBJ1-4; tentative D call: TRBD1 (6 bases). CDR1 is DFQATT and CDR2 is SNEGSKA in the germline V gene (reference sequence). V lost 4 bases and J 7 bases, leaving 16 bases between the germline ends. The CDR3 totals 14 residues. The chain's CDR3 is CSATEQGTVEKLFF. CDR3 DNA: TGCAGTGCTACTGAACAGGGCACGGTTGAAAAACTGTTTTTT.

This clonotype was found a few times. The chain couples TRBV7-3 to TRBJ2-7; the D gene is possibly TRBD1 (5 bases). The CDR3 runs to 14 residues. CDR1 and CDR2 from the germline V gene are SGHTA and FQGTGA. Trimming removed 3 bases at V and 0 bases at J, with 9 bases between. The CDR3 DNA reads TGTGCCAGCAGCTTCGACAGATACTCCTACGAGCAGTACTTC. Translated, it gives CASSFDRYSYEQYF.

The chain is built from TRBV27 and TRBJ2-3; weak D call: TRBD1 (6 bases). There are 15 residues in the CDR3. The germline gives CDR1 MNHEY, CDR2 SMNVEV (reference sequence). V was pared by 3 bases and J by 5 bases, with 15 bases between. The CDR3 reads CASSLGPGAEDTQYF. The CDR3, as DNA: TGTGCCAGCAGTTTGGGTCCAGGGGCTGAAGATACGCAGTATTTT.

The chain recombines TRBV27 with TRBJ1-2; no firm D call. Germline V gives CDR1 MNHEY, CDR2 SMNVEV (reference sequence). V lost 6 bases and J 7 bases, leaving 24 bases between the germline ends. The CDR3 is 16 residues long. The CDR3, as DNA: TGTGCCAGCAGGATAGGACTTCGGAGGTGGTTTTGTGGCTACACCTTC. The encoded protein is CASRIGLRRWFCGYTF.

This clonotype turned up a few times. This chain uses TRBV5-1 with TRBJ2-1; 12 bases are a match to TRBD2. With V trimmed by 2 bases and J by 4 bases, 7 bases remained unmatched. The germline gives CDR1 SGHRS, CDR2 YFSETQ. There are 17 residues in the CDR3. The CDR3 protein is CASSFGLAGGPYNEQFF. The CDR3 DNA sequence: TGCGCCAGCAGCTTCGGGCTAGCGGGGGGGCCTTACAATGAGCAGTTCTTC. The entire variable domain, with the rest obtained from reference TRBV5-1 and TRBJ2-1, is as follows: KAGVTQTPRYLIKTRGQQVTLSCSPISGHRSVSWYQQTPGQGLQFLFEYFSETQRNKGNFPGRFSGRQFSNSRSEMNVSTLELGDSALYLCASSFGLAGGPYNEQFFGPGTRLTVL.

J is TRBJ1-5 and V is TRBV15; D remains ambiguous. Germline CDR1 is LNHNV and CDR2 is YYDKDF (reference sequence). V gave up 0 bases and J gave up 5 bases, with 5 bases separating them. This CDR3 spans 13 amino acids. CDR3 bases: TGTGCCACCAGCAGAGATTCCGATCAGCCCCAGCATTTT. This translates into CATSRDSDQPQHF.

This clonotype has only one observation. The chain is built from TRBV20-1 and TRBJ1-1, with D perhaps matching TRBD1 (5 bases). Germline CDR1 DFQATT, CDR2 SNEGSKA (reference sequence). The V and J ends lost 5 bases and 5 bases respectively, with 9 bases between them. This CDR3 region has 11 residues. The CDR3 reads CSAPRQTEAFF. In nucleotides, the CDR3 is TGCAGTGCTCCACGACAGACTGAAGCTTTCTTT.

This chain joins TRBV11-2 and TRBJ2-4; TRBD2 matches at 8 bases. The CDR3 runs to 14 residues. Germline assignment: CDR1 SGHAT and CDR2 FQNNGV. V lost 5 bases to trimming and J lost 13 bases; unmatched junction nucleotides: 13. DNA of the CDR3: TGTGCCAGCAGCCCCGCGGGAGGAATTGGAGCGCAGTACTTC. Protein: CASSPAGGIGAQYF. Full variable domain (rest looked up from reference TRBV11-2 and TRBJ2-4): EAGVAQSPRYKIIEKRQSVAFWCNPISGHATLYWYQQILGQGPKLLIQFQNNGVVDDSQLPKDRFSAERLKGVDSTLKIQPAKLEDSAVYLCASSPAGGIGAQYFGAGTRLSVL.

With regard to this clonotype: The junction shows a germline mismatch at one end, possibly a read error. CDR3 sequence (DNA): TGCAGCGCTAGAGAGACCCCAGGGGGCAATCAGCCCCAGCATTTT. This gives the protein CSARETPGGNQPQHF. The rearrangement joins TRBV20-1 to TRBJ1-5; possibly TRBD1 for D (6 bases). The CDR3 is made up of 15 amino acids. Per the germline V gene, CDR1 is DFQATT and CDR2 is SNEGSKA (reference sequence).

This clonotype has more than one count but fewer than ten. V usage is TRBV7-2 and J usage is TRBJ2-6; tentative D call: TRBD2 (6 bases). Trimming took off 5 bases at V and 0 bases at J, with 14 bases between the two ends. Germline values: CDR1 SGHTA, CDR2 FQGNSA. CDR3 length equals 17 residues. The CDR3 bases are TGTGCCAGCAGCGGCCGGGACTCCCGCTCTGGGGCCAACGTCCTGACTTTC. Translating it yields CASSGRDSRSGANVLTF. The whole variable domain, remainder taken from reference TRBV7-2 and TRBJ2-6, is GAGVSQSPSNKVTEKGKDVELRCDPISGHTALYWYRQSLGQGLEFLIYFQGNSAPDKSGLPSDRFSAERTGGSVSTLTIQRTQQEDSAVYLCASSGRDSRSGANVLTFGAGSRLTVL.

The rearrangement joins TRBV7-3 to TRBJ2-1, with 16 bases fitting TRBD2. Germline CDR1 SGHTA, CDR2 FQGTGA. The ends lost 1 base at V and 10 bases at J; junction bases unmatched: 16. The CDR3 runs 20 residues. CDR3 nucleotide sequence: TGTGCCAGCAGCTTAAGGGCCCCCGGGCAGGCGGGACTAGCGGGAGGGGAGCAGTTCTTC. Translated: CASSLRAPGQAGLAGGEQFF.

The chain joins TRBV19 to TRBJ2-6; D gene ambiguous. CDR1 and CDR2 (germline): LNHDA, SQIVND (reference sequence). Trimming removed 5 bases from V and 2 bases from J, with 10 bases in between. The CDR3 covers 15 residues. CDR3 protein: CASSPVWAGANVLTF. The DNA of the CDR3 is TGTGCCAGTAGTCCGGTCTGGGCTGGGGCCAACGTCCTGACTTTC.

The chain is built from TRBV5-5 and TRBJ2-4, with TRBD2 matching 11 bases. Germline assignment: CDR1 SGHKS and CDR2 YYEKEE (reference sequence). V lost 3 bases and J lost 8; bases outside the gene matches: 13. CDR3 length: 17 amino acids. This CDR3 reads CASSSPRLAGGLDIQYF. The CDR3 nucleotides are TGTGCCAGCAGCTCCCCACGTCTAGCGGGGGGTCTTGACATTCAGTACTTC.

The V and J genes are TRBV12-3 or TRBV12-4 and TRBJ1-4; TRBD1 matches 9 bases. The CDR3 runs 15 residues. The trim removed 4 bases at V and 7 bases at J, leaving 7 bases unmatched. The DNA of the CDR3 is TGTGCCAGCAGTTCGAACAGGGGGCGAGGTGAAAAACTGTTTTTT. The encoded protein is CASSSNRGRGEKLFF.

The CDR3 is CASSGTGTNEKLFF. CDR3 nucleotide sequence: TGTGCCAGCAGCGGGACAGGGACTAATGAAAAACTGTTTTTT. The gene calls are TRBV2 and TRBJ1-4, with 9 bases that match TRBD1. Germline V gene sequence: CDR1 SNHLY, CDR2 FYNNEI. The CDR3 is made up of 14 amino acids. J gave up 2 bases and V 6 bases, and 1 base lay outside the gene matches.

The chain employs TRBV25-1 and TRBJ2-4; D ambiguous. CDR1 and CDR2 from the germline V gene are MGHDK and SYGVNS. The CDR3 has 14 residues. V was trimmed by 4 bases and J by 9 bases, leaving 16 bases between them. CDR3 in amino acids: CASSAPRPPGIQYF. For the CDR3, the DNA is TGTGCCAGCAGTGCCCCGCGCCCGCCGGGCATTCAGTACTTC.

This chain uses TRBV18 with TRBJ2-7; 7 bases fit TRBD1. J gave up 3 bases and V 1 base, and 3 bases lay outside the gene matches. The germline CDR1 and CDR2 sequences are KGHSH and LQKENI. The CDR3 covers 14 residues. For the CDR3, the DNA is TGTGCCAGCTCACCACGACAGGGTCTCTACGAGCAGTACTTC. Its translation: CASSPRQGLYEQYF. The whole variable domain, filled in from reference TRBV18 and TRBJ2-7, reads NAGVMQNPRHLVRRRGQEARLRCSPMKGHSHVYWYRQLPEEGLKFMVYLQKENIIDESGMPKERFSAEFPKEGPSILRIQQVVRGDSAAYFCASSPRQGLYEQYFGPGTRLTVT.

The V and J genes are TRBV5-1 and TRBJ2-3; D remains ambiguous. V dropped 6 bases and J dropped 6 bases, with 14 bases sitting between them. CDR1 and CDR2 (germline): SGHRS, YFSETQ. The CDR3 runs 13 residues. The CDR3 sequence: CASKISAADTQYF. The CDR3, as DNA: TGCGCCAGCAAGATCAGCGCAGCGGATACGCAGTATTTT. The entire variable domain, with the rest obtained from reference TRBV5-1 and TRBJ2-3, is as follows: KAGVTQTPRYLIKTRGQQVTLSCSPISGHRSVSWYQQTPGQGLQFLFEYFSETQRNKGNFPGRFSGRQFSNSRSEMNVSTLELGDSALYLCASKISAADTQYFGPGTRLTVL.

A word on this clonotype: The CDR3 ends on some other residue instead of the conserved phenylalanine or tryptophan, so this is likely a read error. V usage is TRBV3-1 and J usage is TRBJ2-1; D is uncertain. CDR1 LGHDT and CDR2 YNNKEL come from the germline V gene (reference sequence). The V end was cut by 5 bases, the J end by 7 bases, with 12 bases between. CDR3 length equals 13 residues. The CDR3 DNA sequence: TGTGCCAGCAGCAAATCGAACCTAAATGAGCAGTTCTAC. Protein product: CASSKSNLNEQFY.

The gene calls are TRBV18 and TRBJ2-5, with D perhaps matching TRBD1 (6 bases). This CDR3 comprises 12 residues. V was trimmed by 9 bases and J by 1 base, leaving 9 bases between them. The germline V gene has CDR1 KGHSH and CDR2 LQKENI. CDR3 bases: TGTGCCAGTAAGACAGGCCAAGAGACCCAGTACTTC. Protein sequence: CASKTGQETQYF. Complete variable domain (other parts from reference TRBV18 and TRBJ2-5): NAGVMQNPRHLVRRRGQEARLRCSPMKGHSHVYWYRQLPEEGLKFMVYLQKENIIDESGMPKERFSAEFPKEGPSILRIQQVVRGDSAAYFCASKTGQETQYFGPGTRLLVL.

V and J are TRBV24-1 and TRBJ2-3; a weak D match, TRBD1 (5 bases). Germline V lookup: CDR1 KGHDR, CDR2 SFDVKD. This CDR3 is built from 13 residues. The V gene lost 0 bases and the J gene lost 8 bases, with 8 bases spanning the gap. The CDR3, as DNA: TGTGCCACCAGTGATTTGCAGGGTGGTACGCAGTATTTT. Translated: CATSDLQGGTQYF.

This clonotype was found a few times. V gene TRBV2 combines with J gene TRBJ2-3; tentatively, D is TRBD2 (7 bases). Germline V gene data show CDR1 as SNHLY and CDR2 as FYNNEI. V dropped 7 bases and J dropped 7 bases, with 18 bases sitting between them. The CDR3 loop spans 14 amino acids. CDR3 DNA: TGTGCCAGCAATCCCGCGGGGGCGGTCCATACGCAGTATTTT. Translation: CASNPAGAVHTQYF.